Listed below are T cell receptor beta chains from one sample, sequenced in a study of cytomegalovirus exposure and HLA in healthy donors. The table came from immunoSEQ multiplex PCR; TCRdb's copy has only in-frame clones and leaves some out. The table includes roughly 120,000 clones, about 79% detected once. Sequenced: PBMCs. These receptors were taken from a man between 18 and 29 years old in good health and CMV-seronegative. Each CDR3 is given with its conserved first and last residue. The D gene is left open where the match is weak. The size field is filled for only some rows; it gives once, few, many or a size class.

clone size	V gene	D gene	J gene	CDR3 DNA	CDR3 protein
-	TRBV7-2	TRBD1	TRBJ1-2	TGTGCCAGCAGCTTCCCCGGGACAGGGGGTGGCTACACCTTC	CASSFPGTGGGYTF
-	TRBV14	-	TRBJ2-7	TGTGCCAGCAGCCAAGAACAGGCGGTCTCCTACGAGCAGTACTTC	CASSQEQAVSYEQYF
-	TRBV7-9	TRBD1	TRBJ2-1	TGTGCCAGCAGCTTGAGGGGGCAGGGGCTTGAGCAGTTCTTC	CASSLRGQGLEQFF
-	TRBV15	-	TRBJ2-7	TGTGCCACCAGCAGCCCGGACAGAGACGAGCAGTACTTC	CATSSPDRDEQYF
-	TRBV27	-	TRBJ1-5	TGTGCCAGCAGTCTACAGGGTAGTGATCAGCCCCAGCATTTT	CASSLQGSDQPQHF
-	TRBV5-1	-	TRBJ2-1	TGCGCCAGCAGCTTGGGTCCCCAGGTGGAAGATGAGCAGTTCTTC	CASSLGPQVEDEQFF
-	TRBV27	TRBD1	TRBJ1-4	TGTGCCAGCAGTTTAGCCGCGACAGGGGATGAAAAACTGTTTTTT	CASSLAATGDEKLFF
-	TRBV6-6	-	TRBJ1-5	TGTGCCAGCAGGGGCGGTCGGGACCTAGGGGGACAGCCCCAGCATTTT	CASRGGRDLGGQPQHF
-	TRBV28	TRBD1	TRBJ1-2	TGTGCCAGCAGTTCCGGACAGGGGGGGGGAGGCTACACCTTC	CASSSGQGGGGYTF
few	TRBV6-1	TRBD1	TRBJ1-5	TGTGCCAGCAGTGAAGCGCAAGGGAGGACAGGTTATCAGCCCCAGCATTTT	CASSEAQGRTGYQPQHF
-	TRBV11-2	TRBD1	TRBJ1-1	TGTGCCAGCAGCTTAGTAATGGGACAGGTGAACACTGAAGCTTTCTTT	CASSLVMGQVNTEAFF
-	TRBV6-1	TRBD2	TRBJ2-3	TGTGCCAGCAGTGATCCCGGGACTAGCTCCCCAGATACGCAGTATTTT	CASSDPGTSSPDTQYF
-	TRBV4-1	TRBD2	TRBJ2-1	TGCGCCAGCAGCCAAGGACTAGCGGGAGTTGGGGAGCAGTTCTTC	CASSQGLAGVGEQFF
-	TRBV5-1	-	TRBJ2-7	TGCGCCAGCAGCCTAGACGCGCGAAGTGATTACGAGCAGTACTTC	CASSLDARSDYEQYF
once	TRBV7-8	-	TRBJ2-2	TGTGCCAGCAGCTTGGTAGCGATCACCGGGGAGCTGTTTTTT	CASSLVAITGELFF
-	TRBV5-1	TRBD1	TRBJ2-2	TGCGCCAGCACCGGACAGGGGGCGCGGAACACCGGGGAGCTGTTTTTT	CASTGQGARNTGELFF